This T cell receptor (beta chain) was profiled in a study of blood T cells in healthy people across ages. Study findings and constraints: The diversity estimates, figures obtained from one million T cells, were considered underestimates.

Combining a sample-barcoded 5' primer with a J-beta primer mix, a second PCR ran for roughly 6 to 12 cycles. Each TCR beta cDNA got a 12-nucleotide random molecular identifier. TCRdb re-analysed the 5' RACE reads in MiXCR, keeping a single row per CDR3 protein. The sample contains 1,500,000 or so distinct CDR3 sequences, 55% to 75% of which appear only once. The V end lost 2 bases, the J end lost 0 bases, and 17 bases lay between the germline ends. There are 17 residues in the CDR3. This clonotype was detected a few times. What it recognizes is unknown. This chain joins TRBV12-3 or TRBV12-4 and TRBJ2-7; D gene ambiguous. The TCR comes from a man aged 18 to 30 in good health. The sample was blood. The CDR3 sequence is CASSLSLTNRVSYEQYF. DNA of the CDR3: TGTGCCAGCAGTTTATCGCTCACCAACAGAGTCTCCTACGAGCAGTACTTC.